This T cell receptor beta chain is drawn from a study of T cell changes during pregnancy in multiple sclerosis. TCRdb keeps only in-frame clones here, not all; method: immunoSEQ multiplex PCR. The sample holds about 40,000 clones, about nine tenths seen once. The junction had 14 bases not matched to a gene; V was cut back by 3 bases and J by 5 bases. Per the germline V gene, CDR1 is SGHNT and CDR2 is YYREEE (reference sequence). This CDR3 contains 18 residues. This clonotype was obtained from a female donor with multiple sclerosis, enrolled in a pregnancy study. Sample: CD4+ T cells from peripheral blood mononuclear cells, taken in the first trimester of pregnancy. V gene TRBV5-4 combines with J gene TRBJ2-1, with 10 bases that match TRBD2. The DNA for the CDR3 is TGTGCCAGCAGCTGGGAGGGTAGCGGGGGGCCTCTCAACAATGAGCAGTTCTTC. As protein: CASSWEGSGGPLNNEQFF. The whole variable domain, filled in from reference TRBV5-4 and TRBJ2-1, reads ETGVTQSPTHLIKTRGQQVTLRCSSQSGHNTVSWYQQALGQGPQFIFQYYREEENGRGNFPPRFSGLQFPNYSSELNVNALELDDSALYLCASSWEGSGGPLNNEQFFGPGTRLTVL.